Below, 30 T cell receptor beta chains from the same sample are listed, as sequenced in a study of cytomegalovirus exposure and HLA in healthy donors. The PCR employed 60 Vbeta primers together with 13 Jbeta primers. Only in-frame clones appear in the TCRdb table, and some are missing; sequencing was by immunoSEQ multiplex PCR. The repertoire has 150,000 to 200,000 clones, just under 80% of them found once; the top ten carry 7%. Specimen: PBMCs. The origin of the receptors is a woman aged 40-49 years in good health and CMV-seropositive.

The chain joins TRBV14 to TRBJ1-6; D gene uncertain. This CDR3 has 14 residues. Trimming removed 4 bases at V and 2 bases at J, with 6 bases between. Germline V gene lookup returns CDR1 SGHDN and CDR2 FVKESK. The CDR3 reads CASSRGTYNSPLHF. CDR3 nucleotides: TGTGCCAGCAGCCGAGGAACCTATAATTCACCCCTCCACTTT.

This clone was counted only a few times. DNA of the CDR3: TGTGCCAGCAGCCCAGGGGTGGGGGCCGGGGAGCTGTTTTTT. Translating gives CASSPGVGAGELFF. The chain carries TRBV5-4 and TRBJ2-2, with D perhaps matching TRBD1 (6 bases). This CDR3 has 14 residues. Germline V gene data show CDR1 as SGHNT and CDR2 as YYREEE (reference sequence). V was shortened by 4 bases and J by 6 bases, with 13 bases between the two germline ends.

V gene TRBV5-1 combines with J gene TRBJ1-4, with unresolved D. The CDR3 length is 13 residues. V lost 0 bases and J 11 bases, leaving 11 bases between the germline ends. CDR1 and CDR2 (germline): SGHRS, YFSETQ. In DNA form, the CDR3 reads TGCGCCAGCAGCTTGGACAGCGGCGATAAACTGTTTTTT. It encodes CASSLDSGDKLFF.

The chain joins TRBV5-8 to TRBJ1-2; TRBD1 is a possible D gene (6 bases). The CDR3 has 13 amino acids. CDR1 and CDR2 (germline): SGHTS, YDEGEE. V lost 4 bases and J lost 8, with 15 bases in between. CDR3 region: CASSHGTKGGYTF. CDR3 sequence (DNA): TGTGCCAGCAGCCACGGGACAAAGGGCGGCTACACCTTC.

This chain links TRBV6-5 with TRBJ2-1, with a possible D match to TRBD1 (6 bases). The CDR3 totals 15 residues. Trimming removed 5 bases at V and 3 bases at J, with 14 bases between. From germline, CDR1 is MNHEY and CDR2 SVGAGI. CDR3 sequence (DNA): TGTGCCAGCAGTCCTGCAGGGGTCGGCTACAATGAGCAGTTCTTC. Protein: CASSPAGVGYNEQFF.

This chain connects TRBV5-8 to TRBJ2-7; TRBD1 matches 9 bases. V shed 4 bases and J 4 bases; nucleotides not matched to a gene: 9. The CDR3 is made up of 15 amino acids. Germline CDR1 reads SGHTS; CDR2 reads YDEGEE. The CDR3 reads CASSIGQGSWYEQYF. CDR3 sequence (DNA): TGTGCCAGCAGCATCGGACAGGGGAGTTGGTACGAGCAGTACTTC.

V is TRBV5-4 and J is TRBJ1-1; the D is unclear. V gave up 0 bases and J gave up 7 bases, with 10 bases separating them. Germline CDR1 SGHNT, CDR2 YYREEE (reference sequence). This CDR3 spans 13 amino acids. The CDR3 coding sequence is TGTGCCAGCAGCTTGGAGTCCGGGGTTGAAGCTTTCTTT. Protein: CASSLESGVEAFF.

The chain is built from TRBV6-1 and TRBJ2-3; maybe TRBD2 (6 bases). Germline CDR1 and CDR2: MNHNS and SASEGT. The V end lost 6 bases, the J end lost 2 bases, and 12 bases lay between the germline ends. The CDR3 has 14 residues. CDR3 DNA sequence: TGTGCCAGCAGCGCCGGGACTTTCACAGATACGCAGTATTTT. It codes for CASSAGTFTDTQYF.

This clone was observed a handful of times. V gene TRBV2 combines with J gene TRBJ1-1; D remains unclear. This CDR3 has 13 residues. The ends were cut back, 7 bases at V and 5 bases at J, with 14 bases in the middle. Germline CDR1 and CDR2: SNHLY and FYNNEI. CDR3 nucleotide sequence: TGTGCCAGCACGACCCAACGAGGAACTGAAGCTTTCTTT. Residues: CASTTQRGTEAFF.

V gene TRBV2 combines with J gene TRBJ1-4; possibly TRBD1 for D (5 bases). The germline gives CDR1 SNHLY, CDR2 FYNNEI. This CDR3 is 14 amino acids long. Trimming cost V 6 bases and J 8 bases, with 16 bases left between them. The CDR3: CASRAHGAGEKLFF. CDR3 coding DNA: TGTGCCAGCAGGGCTCATGGGGCAGGAGAAAAACTGTTTTTT. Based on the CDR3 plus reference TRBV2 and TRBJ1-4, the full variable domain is EPEVTQTPSHQVTQMGQEVILRCVPISNHLYFYWYRQILGQKVEFLVSFYNNEISEKSEIFDDQFSVERPDGSNFTLKIRSTKLEDSAMYFCASRAHGAGEKLFFGSGTQLSVL.

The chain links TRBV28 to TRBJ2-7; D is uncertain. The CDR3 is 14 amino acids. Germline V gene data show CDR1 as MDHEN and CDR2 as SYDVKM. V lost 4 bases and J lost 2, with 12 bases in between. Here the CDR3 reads CASSSPRRPYEQYF. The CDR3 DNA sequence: TGTGCCAGCAGTTCCCCTCGCAGGCCCTACGAGCAGTACTTC.

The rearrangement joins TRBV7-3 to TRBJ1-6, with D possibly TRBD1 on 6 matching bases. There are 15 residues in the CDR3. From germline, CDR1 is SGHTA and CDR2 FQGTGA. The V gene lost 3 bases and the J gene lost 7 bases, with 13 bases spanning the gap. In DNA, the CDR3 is TGTGCCAGCAGCTTCTCAGACAGGTCGAATTCACCCCTCCACTTT. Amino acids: CASSFSDRSNSPLHF. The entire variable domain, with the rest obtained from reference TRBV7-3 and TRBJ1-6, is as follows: GAGVSQTPSNKVTEKGKYVELRCDPISGHTALYWYRQSLGQGPEFLIYFQGTGAADDSGLPNDRFFAVRPEGSVSTLKIQRTERGDSAVYLCASSFSDRSNSPLHFGNGTRLTVT.

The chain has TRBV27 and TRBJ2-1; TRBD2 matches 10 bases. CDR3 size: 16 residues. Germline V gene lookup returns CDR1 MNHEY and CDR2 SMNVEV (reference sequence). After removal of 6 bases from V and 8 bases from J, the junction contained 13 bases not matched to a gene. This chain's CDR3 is CASSRISGGGLDEQFF. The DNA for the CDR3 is TGTGCCAGCAGCCGAATCAGCGGGGGGGGCCTCGATGAGCAGTTCTTC.

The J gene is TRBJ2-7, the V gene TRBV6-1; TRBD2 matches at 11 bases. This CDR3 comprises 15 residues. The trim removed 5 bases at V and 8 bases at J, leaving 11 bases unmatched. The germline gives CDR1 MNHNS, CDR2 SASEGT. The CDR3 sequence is CASSPGGTSGSQQYF. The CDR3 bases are TGTGCCAGCAGTCCCGGCGGGACTAGCGGCAGTCAGCAGTACTTC.

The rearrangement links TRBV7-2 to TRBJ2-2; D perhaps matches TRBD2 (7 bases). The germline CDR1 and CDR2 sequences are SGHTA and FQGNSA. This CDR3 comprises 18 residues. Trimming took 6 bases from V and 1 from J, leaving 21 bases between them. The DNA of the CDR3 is TGTGCCAGCAGTCGTGAGGTGCGGGGGCCTAAGAACACCGGGGAGCTGTTTTTT. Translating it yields CASSREVRGPKNTGELFF.

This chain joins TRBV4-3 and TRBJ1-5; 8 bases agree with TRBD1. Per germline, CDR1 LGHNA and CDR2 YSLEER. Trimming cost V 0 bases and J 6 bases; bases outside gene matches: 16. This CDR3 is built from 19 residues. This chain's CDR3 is CASSQETRQGNGVGQPQHF. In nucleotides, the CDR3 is TGCGCCAGCAGCCAAGAGACGAGACAGGGGAATGGAGTCGGTCAGCCCCAGCATTTT.

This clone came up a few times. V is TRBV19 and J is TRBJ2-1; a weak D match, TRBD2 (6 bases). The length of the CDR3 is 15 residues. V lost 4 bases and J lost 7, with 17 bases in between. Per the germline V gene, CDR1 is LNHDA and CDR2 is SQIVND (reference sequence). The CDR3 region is CASSRLGGRLNEQFF. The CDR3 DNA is TGTGCCAGTAGTAGATTGGGGGGACGGTTGAATGAGCAGTTCTTC. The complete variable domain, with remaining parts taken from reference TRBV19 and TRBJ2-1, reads DGGITQSPKYLFRKEGQNVTLSCEQNLNHDAMYWYRQDPGQGLRLIYYSQIVNDFQKGDIAEGYSVSREKKESFPLTVTSAQKNPTAFYLCASSRLGGRLNEQFFGPGTRLTVL.

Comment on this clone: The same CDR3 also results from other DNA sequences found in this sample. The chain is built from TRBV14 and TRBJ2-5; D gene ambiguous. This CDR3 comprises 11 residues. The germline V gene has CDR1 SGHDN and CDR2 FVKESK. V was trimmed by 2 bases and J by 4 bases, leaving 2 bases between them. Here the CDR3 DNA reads TGTGCCAGCAGCCAACGAGAGACCCAGTACTTC. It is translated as CASSQRETQYF.

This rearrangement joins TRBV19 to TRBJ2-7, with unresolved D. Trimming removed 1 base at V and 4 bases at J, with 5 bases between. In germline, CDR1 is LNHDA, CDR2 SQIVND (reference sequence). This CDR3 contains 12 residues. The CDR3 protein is CASSIAGYEQYF. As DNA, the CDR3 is TGTGCCAGTAGTATAGCCGGGTACGAGCAGTACTTC.

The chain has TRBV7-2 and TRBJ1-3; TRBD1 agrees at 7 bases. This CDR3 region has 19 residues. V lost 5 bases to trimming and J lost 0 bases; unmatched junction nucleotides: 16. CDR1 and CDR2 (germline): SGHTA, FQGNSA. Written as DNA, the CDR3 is TGTGCCAGCAGCCCCCAATCCGGGGGACAGTCTGGCTCTGGAAACACCATATATTTT. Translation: CASSPQSGGQSGSGNTIYF.

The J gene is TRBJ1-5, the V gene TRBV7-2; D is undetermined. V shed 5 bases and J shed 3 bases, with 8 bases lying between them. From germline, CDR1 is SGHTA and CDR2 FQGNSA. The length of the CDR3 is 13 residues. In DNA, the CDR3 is TGTGCCAGCAGCCCCAGGTTCAATCAGCCCCAGCATTTT. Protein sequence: CASSPRFNQPQHF.

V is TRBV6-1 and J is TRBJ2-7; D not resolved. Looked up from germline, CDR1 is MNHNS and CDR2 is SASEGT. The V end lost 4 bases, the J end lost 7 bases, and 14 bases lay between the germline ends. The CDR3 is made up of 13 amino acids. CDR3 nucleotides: TGTGCCAGCAGTGCGCGGCCCATCGGGGAGCAGTACTTC. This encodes CASSARPIGEQYF.

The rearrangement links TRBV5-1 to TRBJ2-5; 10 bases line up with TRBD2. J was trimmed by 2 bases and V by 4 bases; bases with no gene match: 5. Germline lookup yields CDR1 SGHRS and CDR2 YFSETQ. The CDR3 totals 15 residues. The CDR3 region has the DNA TGCGCCAGCAGCGCGCAGCGGGGGGGGCAAGAGACCCAGTACTTC. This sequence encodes CASSAQRGGQETQYF. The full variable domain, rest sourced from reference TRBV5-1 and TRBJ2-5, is KAGVTQTPRYLIKTRGQQVTLSCSPISGHRSVSWYQQTPGQGLQFLFEYFSETQRNKGNFPGRFSGRQFSNSRSEMNVSTLELGDSALYLCASSAQRGGQETQYFGPGTRLLVL.

Written as DNA, the CDR3 is TGCAGCGTTGATAGCGGGGGATTAAGGAGGCCGCACGTTTTCTTT. It encodes CSVDSGGLRRPHVFF. The chain joins TRBV29-1 to TRBJ1-1; tentatively, D is TRBD1 (5 bases). Germline V gene lookup returns CDR1 SQVTM and CDR2 ANQGSEA. V shed 3 bases and J shed 13 bases, with 27 bases lying between them. The CDR3 covers 15 residues.

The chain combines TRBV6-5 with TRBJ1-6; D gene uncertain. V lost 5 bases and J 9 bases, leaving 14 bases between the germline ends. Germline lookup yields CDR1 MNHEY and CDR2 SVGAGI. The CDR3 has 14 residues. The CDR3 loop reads CASSDVGETSPLHF. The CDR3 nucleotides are TGTGCCAGCAGTGACGTGGGCGAGACTTCACCCCTCCACTTT.

The CDR3 DNA follows: TGTGCCAGCAGCCTACAGGGTGCTGAAGCTTTCTTT. It codes for CASSLQGAEAFF. The genes are TRBV7-9 and TRBJ1-1; possibly TRBD1 for D (6 bases). The CDR3 loop spans 12 amino acids. Trimming pared 5 bases from V and 6 bases from J, leaving 10 bases between. Germline V gives CDR1 SEHNR, CDR2 FQNEAQ (reference sequence).

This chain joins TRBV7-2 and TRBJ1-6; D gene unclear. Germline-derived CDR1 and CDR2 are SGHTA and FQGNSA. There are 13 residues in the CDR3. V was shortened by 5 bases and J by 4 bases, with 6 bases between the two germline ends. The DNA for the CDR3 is TGTGCCAGCAGCCTCAGATATAATTCACCCCTCCACTTT. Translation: CASSLRYNSPLHF.

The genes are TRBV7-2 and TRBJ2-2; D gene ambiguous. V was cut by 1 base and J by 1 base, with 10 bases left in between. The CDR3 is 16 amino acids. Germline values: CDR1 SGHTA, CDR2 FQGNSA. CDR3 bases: TGTGCCAGCAGCTTAGAGTTTCCGGGGAACACCGGGGAGCTGTTTTTT. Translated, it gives CASSLEFPGNTGELFF.

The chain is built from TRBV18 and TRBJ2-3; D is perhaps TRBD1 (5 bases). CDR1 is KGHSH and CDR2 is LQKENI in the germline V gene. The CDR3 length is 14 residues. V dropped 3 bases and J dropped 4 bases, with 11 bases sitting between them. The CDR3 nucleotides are TGTGCCAGCTCACCGATAATGGGGCCAGATACGCAGTATTTT. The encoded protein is CASSPIMGPDTQYF. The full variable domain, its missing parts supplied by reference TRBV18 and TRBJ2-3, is NAGVMQNPRHLVRRRGQEARLRCSPMKGHSHVYWYRQLPEEGLKFMVYLQKENIIDESGMPKERFSAEFPKEGPSILRIQQVVRGDSAAYFCASSPIMGPDTQYFGPGTRLTVL.

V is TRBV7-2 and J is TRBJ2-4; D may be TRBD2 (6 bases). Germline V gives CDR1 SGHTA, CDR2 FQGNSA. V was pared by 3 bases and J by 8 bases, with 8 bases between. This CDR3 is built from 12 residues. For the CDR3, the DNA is TGTGCCAGCAGCTTCCCGGGGGACATTCAGTACTTC. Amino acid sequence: CASSFPGDIQYF.